The 12 T cell receptor beta chains below were found in one sample sequenced in a study of glioma-infiltrating T cells. Using RNA template, CDR3s of TCR alpha and beta were amplified with iRepertoire arm-PCR. MiXCR was run by TCRdb on the multiplex PCR reads, yielding one entry per CDR3 protein. The table records 300,000 to 400,000 distinct CDR3 sequences, less than 50% of them present only once. Material for sequencing was glioma tissue, nonneoplastic brain tissue, or PBMCs (not recorded which). These TCRs come from a human donor with low-grade glioma or glioblastoma, undergoing nonglioma brain surgery, or in good health (not recorded which).

The V call is TRBV28, the J call TRBJ2-1, with 9 positions matching TRBD1. V trimming: 3 bases; J trimming: 8 bases; junction bases outside the gene matches: 11. The CDR3 consists of 16 residues. Germline V gene data show CDR1 as MDHEN and CDR2 as SYDVKM. The CDR3 loop is CASSFPGQGRPHEQFF. The CDR3 DNA follows: TGTGCCAGCAGTTTCCCTGGACAGGGGCGCCCACATGAGCAGTTCTTC.

Notes on this clonotype: At one end the junction does not follow the germline gene, possibly because of a read error. The genes are TRBV19 and TRBJ2-2; either TRBD1 or TRBD2 may fit D (6 bases each). Germline V lookup: CDR1 LNHDA, CDR2 SQIVND (reference sequence). The CDR3 runs to 14 residues. The CDR3 sequence is CASSWGAPAGELFF. Here the CDR3 DNA reads TGTGCCAGTAGTTGGGGGGCGCCGGCCGGGGAGCTGTTCTTT.

The chain employs TRBV2 and TRBJ2-3; TRBD1 matches at 7 bases. The length of the CDR3 is 17 residues. Germline CDR1 SNHLY, CDR2 FYNNEI. V gave up 3 bases and J gave up 5 bases; unmatched junction bases: 14. The CDR3 DNA reads as TGTGCCAGCAGTGATCGCCTTCAGACAGGGTGGATAGATACGCAGTATTTT. It codes for CASSDRLQTGWIDTQYF. Supplemented by reference TRBV2 and TRBJ2-3, the full variable domain reads EPEVTQTPSHQVTQMGQEVILRCVPISNHLYFYWYRQILGQKVEFLVSFYNNEISEKSEIFDDQFSVERPDGSNFTLKIRSTKLEDSAMYFCASSDRLQTGWIDTQYFGPGTRLTVL.

Ten or more counts support this clonotype. This rearrangement joins TRBV27 to TRBJ2-1; 7 bases are a match to TRBD2. Germline V lookup: CDR1 MNHEY, CDR2 SMNVEV (reference sequence). V was clipped by 6 bases and J by 4 bases; unmatched bases: 9. This CDR3 contains 15 residues. The CDR3: CASSPGTTSYNEQFF. CDR3 in DNA: TGTGCCAGCAGCCCCGGGACTACCTCATACAATGAGCAGTTCTTC.

The chain is built from TRBV15 and TRBJ2-1, with D perhaps matching TRBD1 (6 bases). V was clipped by 1 base and J by 5 bases, with 9 bases between them. The length of the CDR3 is 14 residues. The germline CDR1 and CDR2 sequences are LNHNV and YYDKDF (reference sequence). The CDR3 here is CATSRGWGHNEQFF. The CDR3 nucleotides read TGTGCCACCAGCAGAGGGTGGGGGCACAATGAGCAGTTCTTC.

This clonotype appeared many times. The CDR3 DNA sequence: TGTGCCACCAGTGAATCCGGGACACCGACGGACCGGCCCCAGCATTTT. It specifies CATSESGTPTDRPQHF. The genes are TRBV24-1 and TRBJ1-5; tentative D call: TRBD1 (6 bases). The germline gives CDR1 KGHDR, CDR2 SFDVKD. Trimming pared 4 bases from V and 9 bases from J, leaving 21 bases between. This CDR3 contains 16 residues.

This clonotype was seen only a few times. V and J are TRBV20-1 and TRBJ2-3; D remains ambiguous. Trimming pared 1 base from V and 6 bases from J, leaving 11 bases between. This CDR3 has 13 amino acids. Germline values: CDR1 DFQATT, CDR2 SNEGSKA (reference sequence). The CDR3 DNA sequence: TGCAGTGCTAGAGCCTGGGCTCGGGATACGCAGTATTTT. Translation: CSARAWARDTQYF.

This clonotype was seen a handful of times. The genes are TRBV28 and TRBJ2-3; D ambiguous. This CDR3 spans 12 amino acids. From germline, CDR1 is MDHEN and CDR2 SYDVKM. Between the trimmed V and J ends, which lost 3 bases and 7 bases, there was a span of 8 bases. The CDR3: CASSFLSYTQYF. The CDR3 DNA follows: TGTGCCAGCAGTTTCCTGAGTTATACGCAGTATTTT. The full variable domain, with the rest looked up from reference TRBV28 and TRBJ2-3, is DVKVTQSSRYLVKRTGEKVFLECVQDMDHENMFWYRQDPGLGLRLIYFSYDVKMKEKGDIPEGYSVSREKKERFSLILESASTNQTSMYLCASSFLSYTQYFGPGTRLTVL.

This clonotype has a handful of counts. The rearrangement uses TRBV27 and TRBJ2-7; 7 nucleotides align to TRBD2. The junction had 10 bases not matched to a gene; V was cut back by 8 bases and J by 0 bases. The CDR3 covers 15 residues. CDR1 is MNHEY and CDR2 is SMNVEV in the germline V gene (reference sequence). The CDR3 DNA is TGTGCCAGCGCTCTGGGGGGGTACCTCTCCTACGAGCAGTACTTC. This sequence encodes CASALGGYLSYEQYF.

J is TRBJ2-1 and V is TRBV5-1; 7 bases are a match to TRBD2. V gave up 3 bases and J gave up 9 bases; unmatched junction bases: 3. The CDR3 loop spans 12 amino acids. CDR1 is SGHRS and CDR2 is YFSETQ in the germline V gene. CDR3 residues: CASSYTSVEQFF. The CDR3 DNA reads as TGCGCCAGCAGCTACACTAGCGTTGAGCAGTTCTTC. The entire variable domain, with the rest obtained from reference TRBV5-1 and TRBJ2-1, is as follows: KAGVTQTPRYLIKTRGQQVTLSCSPISGHRSVSWYQQTPGQGLQFLFEYFSETQRNKGNFPGRFSGRQFSNSRSEMNVSTLELGDSALYLCASSYTSVEQFFGPGTRLTVL.

In its sample, this clonotype was seen many times. The gene calls are TRBV7-3 and TRBJ2-1; D tentatively reads TRBD1 or TRBD2 (5 bases each). V shed 5 bases and J shed 2 bases, with 10 bases lying between them. This CDR3 is built from 14 residues. The germline CDR1 and CDR2 sequences are SGHTA and FQGTGA. CDR3: CASSRDRTYNEQFF. The CDR3 bases are TGTGCCAGCAGCCGGGACCGAACCTACAATGAGCAGTTCTTC.

The rearrangement links TRBV20-1 to TRBJ2-1; maybe TRBD1 (6 bases). The CDR3 totals 15 residues. The germline V gene encodes CDR1 DFQATT and CDR2 SNEGSKA (reference sequence). Trimming cost V 0 bases and J 2 bases, with 11 bases left between them. The CDR3 DNA follows: TGCAGTGCTAGAGATACACGGGACACCTACAATGAGCAGTTCTTC. As protein: CSARDTRDTYNEQFF.